Sequencing of this T cell receptor beta chain was carried out in a study of cytomegalovirus exposure and HLA in healthy donors. About the research overall: Earlier, roughly 180 million T cells were analyzed, and 90 million to 120 million unique TCR beta sequences were found among them. Notes on the study in general: For cytomegalovirus status, the classifier reportedly gave diagnoses with high specificity and sensitivity. It was approximately 160 TCR beta chains that were listed as cytomegalovirus-associated. TCR beta chains associated with HLA were, in a later analysis, more clonally expanded than equally common others.

The PCR ran on 60 Vbeta and 13 Jbeta primers. TCRdb's table, derived via immunoSEQ multiplex PCR, lists solely in-frame clones and lacks some. The profile covers about 60,000 clones, with approximately 70% appearing a single time and roughly a fifth taken by the ten largest. As for this clone: Its cognate antigen is unknown.

The V and J ends lost 1 base and 3 bases respectively, with 13 bases between them. Germline CDR1 reads SGDLS; CDR2 reads YYNGEE. The CDR3 has 15 residues. The chain joins TRBV9 to TRBJ1-2; TRBD1 is a possible D gene (6 bases). Sequences were obtained from PBMCs. The clonotype was recovered from a woman aged 60 to 75 in good health and CMV-seropositive. CDR3 coding DNA: TGTGCCAGCAGCGTACACAGGGACCAAGACTATGGCTACACCTTC. Translation gives CASSVHRDQDYGYTF. The whole variable domain, remainder taken from reference TRBV9 and TRBJ1-2, is DSGVTQTPKHLITATGQRVTLRCSPRSGDLSVYWYQQSLDQGLQFLIQYYNGEERAKGNILERFSAQQFPDLHSELNLSSLELGDSALYFCASSVHRDQDYGYTFGSGTRLTVV.